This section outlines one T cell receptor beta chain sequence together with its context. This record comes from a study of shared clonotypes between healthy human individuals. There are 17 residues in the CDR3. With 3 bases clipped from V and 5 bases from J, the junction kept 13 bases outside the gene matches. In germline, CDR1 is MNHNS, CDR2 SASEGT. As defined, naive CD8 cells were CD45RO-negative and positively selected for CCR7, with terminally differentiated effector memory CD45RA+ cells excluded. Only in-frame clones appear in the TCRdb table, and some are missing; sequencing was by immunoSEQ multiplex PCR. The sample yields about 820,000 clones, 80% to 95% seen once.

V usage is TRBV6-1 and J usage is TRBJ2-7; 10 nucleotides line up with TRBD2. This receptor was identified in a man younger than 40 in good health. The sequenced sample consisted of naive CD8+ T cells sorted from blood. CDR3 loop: CASSEYDLAGADDEQYF. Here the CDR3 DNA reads TGTGCCAGCAGTGAGTATGATCTAGCGGGAGCCGACGACGAGCAGTACTTC.